Shown below are 6 T cell receptor beta chains from a single sample sequenced in a study of T cells in Graves' hyperthyroidism and ophthalmopathy. Amplification targeted TCR beta CDR3 regions from RNA transcripts. The HTBI set primed first-round TCR CDR3 RT-PCR. TCRdb reprocessed the multiplex PCR reads with MiXCR, giving one entry per CDR3 protein. This sample carries 450,000 to 700,000 distinct CDR3 sequences, about half of them seen once, and the ten largest clones take around 17%. The sequencing input was peripheral blood or thyroid tissue (not recorded which). These receptor sequences come from an adult woman with Graves' disease, either hyperthyroidism or ophthalmopathy (not recorded which).

Points on this clonotype: Without the conserved terminal phenylalanine or tryptophan, this CDR3 likely stems from a read error. The limits of the CDR3 on the DNA are not certain, so only TCRdb's listed CDR3 is given. V is TRBV20-1 and J is TRBJ1-4; the tabulated D call, TRBD1, remains unverified against the DNA. The germline CDR1 and CDR2 sequences are DFQATT and SNEGSKA (reference sequence). The CDR3 length is 10 residues, termini included. CDR3 in amino acids: CSAYSRGEGY.

As concerns this clonotype: No conserved phenylalanine or tryptophan ends this CDR3, so it is likely a read error. It is unclear where the CDR3 begins or ends on the DNA, so no DNA is shown, and the CDR3 is as TCRdb lists it. This rearrangement joins TRBV15 to TRBJ2-5; the table assigns TRBD2, which was not confirmed against the DNA. From its first to its last residue, the CDR3 has 10 amino acids. Germline assignment: CDR1 LNHNV and CDR2 YYDKDF (reference sequence). The CDR3 loop reads CATSRGREDY.

This clonotype was observed a few times. V is TRBV29-1 and J is TRBJ2-7; no firm D call. The CDR3 covers 12 residues. Germline V gene sequence: CDR1 SQVTM, CDR2 ANQGSEA. V lost 4 bases, J lost 7 bases, and 14 bases lay in between. CDR3 DNA sequence: TGCAGCGTTGGGCCGATCAAAGGGGAGCAGTACTTC. Translating it yields CSVGPIKGEQYF.

The chain has TRBV5-1 and TRBJ2-3; unclear D gene. This CDR3 comprises 14 residues. Deletions cut 0 bases from V and 4 bases from J, with 9 bases between. Germline-derived CDR1 and CDR2 are SGHRS and YFSETQ. CDR3 nucleotide sequence: TGCGCCAGCAGCTTGGCCGGGTCATCAGATACGCAGTATTTT. Encoded protein: CASSLAGSSDTQYF.

This clonotype was seen ten or more times. One end of the junction fails to match germline, which may point to a read error. The CDR3 bases are TGTGCCAGCAGCCAATCCACGAGACAGGGTTTTCTCTTC. Protein product: CASSQSTRQGFLF. J is TRBJ1-2 and V is TRBV7-9, with TRBD1 identical over 7 bases. Germline V gene data show CDR1 as SEHNR and CDR2 as FQNEAQ (reference sequence). The CDR3 has 13 amino acids. The full variable domain, its missing parts supplied by reference TRBV7-9 and TRBJ1-2, is DTGVSQNPRHKITKRGQNVTFRCDPISEHNRLYWYRQTLGQGPEFLTYFQNEAQLEKSRLLSDRFSAERPKGSFSTLEIQRTEQGDSAMYLCASSQSTRQGFLFGSGTRLTVV.

DNA of the CDR3: TGTGCCAGCAGCTTCGCAGGGGGCGACGTATCGCTGTTTTTT. Amino acids: CASSFAGGDVSLFF. The chain carries TRBV7-9 and TRBJ2-2, with 8 bases that match TRBD1. The germline V gene encodes CDR1 SEHNR and CDR2 FQNEAQ (reference sequence). There are 14 residues in the CDR3. Trimming cost V 3 bases and J 13 bases; bases outside gene matches: 10.